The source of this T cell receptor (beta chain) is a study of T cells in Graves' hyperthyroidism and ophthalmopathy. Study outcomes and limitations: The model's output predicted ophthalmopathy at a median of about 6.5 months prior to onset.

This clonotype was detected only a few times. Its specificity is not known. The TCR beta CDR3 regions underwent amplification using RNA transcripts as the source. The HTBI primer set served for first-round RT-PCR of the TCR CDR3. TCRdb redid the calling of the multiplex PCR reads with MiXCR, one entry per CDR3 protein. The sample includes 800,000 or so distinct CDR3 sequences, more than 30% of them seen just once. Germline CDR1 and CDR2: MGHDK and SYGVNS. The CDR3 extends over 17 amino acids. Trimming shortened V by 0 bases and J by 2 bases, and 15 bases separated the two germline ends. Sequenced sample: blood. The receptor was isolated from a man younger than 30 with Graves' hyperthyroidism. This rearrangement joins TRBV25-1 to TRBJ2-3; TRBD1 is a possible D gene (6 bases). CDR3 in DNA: TGTGCCAGCAGTGAATACCAGACAGGCTCATCCACAGATACGCAGTATTTT. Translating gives CASSEYQTGSSTDTQYF.